This is a list of T cell receptor beta chains from one sample in a study of glioma-infiltrating T cells after dendritic cell vaccination. Clones were read by immunoSEQ multiplex PCR, and TCRdb kept only the in-frame ones, dropping some. This sample yields 100,000 to 120,000 clones, of which 90% are seen a single time; roughly 3% belongs to the top ten. The sequences come from blood, collected after dendritic cell vaccination. The receptor source for this set is a human donor with glioblastoma. CDR3s include the opening cysteine and the closing phenylalanine or tryptophan. Each record gives: clone size, J gene, D gene, V gene, CDR3 protein, CDR3 DNA. D genes are given only for firm matches. Where a row states a size, it is once, few, many or the class of an expanded clone; other rows omit it.

NA,TRBJ1-2,TRBD1,TRBV7-9,CASSFGQGDGYTF,TGTGCCAGCAGCTTCGGACAGGGCGATGGCTACACCTTC
NA,TRBJ2-7,NA,TRBV6-1,CASGRTEAYEQYF,TGTGCCAGCGGCCGGACAGAGGCCTACGAGCAGTACTTC
NA,TRBJ2-3,NA,TRBV6-5,CASSYDGGTDTQYF,TGTGCCAGCAGTTACGACGGGGGCACAGATACGCAGTATTTT
once,TRBJ2-7,NA,TRBV19,CASSISSGSGEQYF,TGTGCCAGTAGTATTAGCTCAGGGTCGGGCGAGCAGTACTTC
NA,TRBJ1-4,NA,TRBV29-1,CSVGGVANEKLFF,TGCAGCGTGGGGGGAGTAGCTAATGAAAAACTGTTTTTT
NA,TRBJ2-1,TRBD2,TRBV19,CASSIEAGVGNEQFF,TGTGCCAGTAGTATCGAAGCGGGAGTGGGTAATGAGCAGTTCTTC
NA,TRBJ2-7,NA,TRBV11-3,CASSPPAGEQYF,TGTGCCAGCAGCCCCCCGGCGGGCGAGCAGTACTTC
NA,TRBJ2-2,NA,TRBV7-6,CASSLAYPTELFF,TGTGCCAGCAGCTTAGCGTACCCCACTGAGCTGTTTTTT
once,TRBJ2-7,NA,TRBV1,CTSSQGLAGGLTYEQYF,TGCACCAGCAGCCAAGGACTAGCGGGGGGCCTAACCTACGAGCAGTACTTC
NA,TRBJ2-1,NA,TRBV7-9,CASRSGSVEQFF,TGTGCCAGCAGGTCAGGATCGGTTGAGCAGTTCTTC
NA,TRBJ2-3,NA,TRBV7-8,CASSLARSADTQYF,TGTGCCAGCAGCTTAGCGCGGAGCGCAGATACGCAGTATTTT
NA,TRBJ2-1,TRBD2,TRBV23-1,CASSQVVGGNNEQFF,TGCGCCAGCAGTCAAGTGGTGGGAGGGAACAATGAGCAGTTCTTC
NA,TRBJ1-6,NA,TRBV19,CASSIGGQDNSPLHF,TGTGCCAGTAGTATTGGGGGACAAGATAATTCACCCCTCCACTTT
once,TRBJ2-7,NA,TRBV6-1,CASTRQLSSYEQYF,TGTGCCAGCACAAGACAGCTGAGCTCCTACGAGCAGTACTTC
few,TRBJ2-1,NA,TRBV18,CASSPRGLTYNEQFF,TGTGCCAGCTCACCAAGAGGACTTACCTACAATGAGCAGTTCTTC
NA,TRBJ1-2,NA,TRBV18,CASSPVRAWGYTF,TGTGCCAGCTCACCAGTGAGGGCTTGGGGCTACACCTTC
NA,TRBJ2-2,NA,TRBV7-3,CASSEAVNTGELFF,TGTGCCAGCTCGGAAGCGGTAAACACCGGGGAGCTGTTTTTT
NA,TRBJ2-1,TRBD2,TRBV5-4,CASSLAAAGGANEQFF,TGTGCCAGCAGCTTGGCCGCAGCGGGAGGGGCCAATGAGCAGTTCTTC
NA,TRBJ2-1,TRBD2,TRBV29-1,CSVEVLAGSEQFF,TGCAGCGTTGAAGTGCTAGCGGGAAGCGAGCAGTTCTTC
NA,TRBJ1-5,TRBD1,TRBV18,CASSPGQGSNQPQHF,TGTGCCAGCTCACCGGGACAGGGAAGCAATCAGCCCCAGCATTTT
NA,TRBJ2-7,TRBD1,TRBV7-8,CASSFTDRGAYEQYF,TGTGCCAGCAGCTTTACGGACAGGGGCGCCTACGAGCAGTACTTC
NA,TRBJ1-2,TRBD1,TRBV10-3,CAITRDREDYGYTF,TGTGCCATCACCCGGGACAGGGAAGACTATGGCTACACCTTC
NA,TRBJ2-1,TRBD2,TRBV4-2,CASSPGLGPFNEQFF,TGTGCCAGCAGCCCGGGACTAGGGCCCTTCAATGAGCAGTTCTTC